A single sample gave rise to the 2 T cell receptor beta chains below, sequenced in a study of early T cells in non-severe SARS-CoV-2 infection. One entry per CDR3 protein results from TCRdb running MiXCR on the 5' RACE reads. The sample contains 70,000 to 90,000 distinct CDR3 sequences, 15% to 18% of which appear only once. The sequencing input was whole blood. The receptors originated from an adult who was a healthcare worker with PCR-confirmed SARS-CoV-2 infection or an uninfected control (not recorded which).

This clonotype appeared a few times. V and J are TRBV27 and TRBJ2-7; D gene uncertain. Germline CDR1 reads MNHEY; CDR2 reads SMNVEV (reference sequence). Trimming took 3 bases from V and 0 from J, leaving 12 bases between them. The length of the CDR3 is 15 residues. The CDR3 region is CASSFGGGSSYEQYF. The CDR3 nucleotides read TGTGCCAGCAGTTTCGGCGGTGGCAGCTCCTACGAGCAGTACTTC.

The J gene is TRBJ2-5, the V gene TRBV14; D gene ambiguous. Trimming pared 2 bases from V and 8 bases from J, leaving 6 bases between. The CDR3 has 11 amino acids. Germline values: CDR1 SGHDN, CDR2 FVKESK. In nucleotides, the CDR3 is TGTGCCAGCAGCCAACTCGACACCCAGTACTTC. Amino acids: CASSQLDTQYF.